This entry lists 13 T cell receptor beta chains sequenced from one sample in a study of blood T cell repertoires in COVID-19. Clones were sequenced by immunoSEQ multiplex PCR, and TCRdb holds only the in-frame ones, with some missing. The table has 90,000 or so clones, approximately 91% seen once; the top ten hold about 4.8%. Source material: peripheral blood. The origin of the receptors is a man between 60 and 75 years old with COVID-19, enrolled during active disease.

This clone appeared a single time. CDR3 coding DNA: TGTGCCAGCAGTTTTGGGGGGGGGCGACAAGAGACCCAGTACTTC. It codes for CASSFGGGRQETQYF. The chain links TRBV27 to TRBJ2-5; tentative D call: TRBD2 (7 bases). Germline lookup yields CDR1 MNHEY and CDR2 SMNVEV (reference sequence). This CDR3 region has 15 residues. Deletions cut 3 bases from V and 2 bases from J, with 13 bases between.

The rearrangement uses TRBV4-2 and TRBJ1-5, with D tentatively TRBD1 (5 bases). CDR3 length: 14 residues. The germline V gene encodes CDR1 LGHNA and CDR2 YNFKEQ. V lost 1 base and J lost 5, with 9 bases in between. DNA for the CDR3: TGTGCCAGCAGCCAAGCGGCGGGGGATCAGCCCCAGCATTTT. Its protein is CASSQAAGDQPQHF.

The rearrangement links TRBV5-1 to TRBJ2-5; tentatively, D is TRBD1 (5 bases). V was clipped by 0 bases and J by 2 bases, with 17 bases between them. Germline V gene data show CDR1 as SGHRS and CDR2 as YFSETQ. The length of the CDR3 is 17 residues. The CDR3 spells CASSLGSAGWLQETQYF. For the CDR3, the DNA is TGCGCCAGCAGCTTGGGGTCGGCAGGGTGGCTTCAAGAGACCCAGTACTTC.

By share of the sample, this clone is medium-sized. The chain couples TRBV5-4 to TRBJ2-5; D gene uncertain. The germline V gene has CDR1 SGHNT and CDR2 YYREEE (reference sequence). This CDR3 is 11 amino acids long. Trimming took 2 bases from V and 4 from J, leaving 3 bases between them. The CDR3 region has the DNA TGTGCCAGCAGCTTCGGAGAGACCCAGTACTTC. This codes for CASSFGETQYF.

The chain recombines TRBV10-3 with TRBJ2-7; TRBD1 aligns across 9 bases. Trimming at V came to 7 bases and at J to 0 bases, leaving 4 bases not matched to a gene. The V gene's germline CDR1 is ENHRY and CDR2 SYGVKD. The length of the CDR3 is 14 residues. This chain's CDR3 is CAINGQGPSYEQYF. CDR3 bases: TGTGCCATCAACGGACAGGGGCCCTCCTACGAGCAGTACTTC.

CDR3 residues: CASRRTGGDGSYEQYF. DNA of the CDR3: TGTGCCAGCCGACGGACAGGGGGCGATGGGTCCTACGAGCAGTACTTC. V is TRBV11-2 and J is TRBJ2-7; 11 bases align to TRBD1. Germline values: CDR1 SGHAT, CDR2 FQNNGV. The CDR3 is 16 residues long. Unmatched junction bases numbered 10, after V lost 8 bases and J lost 1 base.

A single count supports this clone. This CDR3 is CASSQPGQGILPEAFF. As DNA, the CDR3 is TGTGCCAGCAGCCAACCGGGACAGGGTATTCTACCTGAAGCTTTCTTT. This chain uses TRBV3-1 (or the pseudogene TRBV3-2) with TRBJ1-1; the match to TRBD1 covers 9 bases. CDR1 and CDR2 from the germline V gene are LGHDT and YNNKEL (reference sequence). The CDR3 has 16 residues. Losses at the gene ends were 2 bases for V and 6 bases for J; bases not matched to a gene: 10.

This clone was observed a single time. This chain connects TRBV12-5 to TRBJ1-1, with D tentatively TRBD1 (5 bases). Trimming shortened V by 7 bases and J by 4 bases, and 13 bases separated the two germline ends. The germline V gene has CDR1 LGHNT and CDR2 FRNRAP. The CDR3 is 13 residues long. The CDR3 nucleotides read TGTGCTAGTGCCCCGGGGGTGGGCACTGAAGCTTTCTTT. Protein sequence: CASAPGVGTEAFF.

The chain has TRBV24-1 and TRBJ2-5, with D perhaps matching TRBD1 (6 bases). CDR1 and CDR2 (germline): KGHDR, SFDVKD. V dropped 3 bases and J dropped 5 bases, with 18 bases sitting between them. The CDR3 is 16 amino acids. CDR3 in amino acids: CATSDRGGLLGETQYF. Here the CDR3 DNA reads TGTGCCACCAGTGATCGTGGGGGCCTCCTGGGCGAGACCCAGTACTTC.

V is TRBV7-3 and J is TRBJ2-6; D uncertain. The V end was cut by 5 bases, the J end by 4 bases, with 15 bases between. Germline CDR1 reads SGHTA; CDR2 reads FQGTGA. CDR3 length equals 16 residues. CDR3 residues: CASSPPLAVGANVLTF. The CDR3 DNA sequence: TGTGCCAGCAGCCCCCCCCTTGCGGTCGGGGCCAACGTCCTGACTTTC.

This clone has only a few counts. Within the sample, other DNA sequences also encode this same CDR3. The chain combines TRBV7-6 with TRBJ2-5; D might be TRBD1 (6 bases). V was cut by 4 bases and J by 5 bases, with 8 bases left in between. The CDR3 is 12 amino acids. Per germline, CDR1 SGHVS and CDR2 FNYEAQ. The CDR3 DNA sequence: TGTGCCAGCAGCTCCAGGGGCGAGACCCAGTACTTC. As protein: CASSSRGETQYF.

The chain uses TRBV3-1 (or the pseudogene TRBV3-2) and TRBJ2-3; TRBD2 matches 15 bases. Germline V gives CDR1 LGHDT, CDR2 YNNKEL (reference sequence). V trimming: 6 bases; J trimming: 3 bases; junction bases outside the gene matches: 4. This CDR3 comprises 16 residues. The CDR3 DNA reads TGTGCCAGCAGGGGACTAGCGGGAGGTTCGACAGATACGCAGTATTTT. Amino acids: CASRGLAGGSTDTQYF.

This rearrangement joins TRBV7-9 to TRBJ2-1, with 8 bases that match TRBD2. Unmatched junction bases numbered 10, after V lost 7 bases and J lost 8 bases. Germline CDR1 reads SEHNR; CDR2 reads FQNEAQ (reference sequence). The CDR3 is 14 residues long. The CDR3 here is CASTPRGRLDEQFF. The CDR3, as DNA: TGTGCCAGCACCCCTCGCGGGAGGTTGGATGAGCAGTTCTTC.